The 22 T cell receptor beta chains presented below share a single source sample, sequenced in a study of OX40 agonist ivuxolimab in advanced cancers. Assay: immunoSEQ multiplex PCR; the TCRdb copy retains only in-frame clones and omits some. The repertoire has 85,000 to 100,000 clones, approximately 94% of them found once; the top ten carry roughly 0.17%. Sequences were derived from CD4+ or CD8+ T cells sorted from blood, sampled in a trial of the OX40 agonist ivuxolimab. All receptors come from an adult with an advanced solid tumor such as melanoma, head and neck, liver or kidney cancer.

The chain couples TRBV28 to TRBJ1-2, with 9 bases fitting TRBD1. From germline, CDR1 is MDHEN and CDR2 SYDVKM. This CDR3 has 14 amino acids. J lost 10 bases, V lost 5 bases, and 11 bases had no gene match. CDR3 protein: CASSPPLGQGDYTF. The DNA of the CDR3 is TGTGCCAGCAGTCCCCCCCTGGGACAGGGTGACTACACCTTC.

V is TRBV29-1 and J is TRBJ2-2; D is uncertain. Between the trimmed V and J ends, which lost 6 bases and 3 bases, there was a span of 17 bases. The CDR3 is 15 amino acids. Germline V lookup: CDR1 SQVTM, CDR2 ANQGSEA. CDR3 residues: CSVKRNRIDTGELFF. In DNA, the CDR3 is TGCAGCGTGAAGAGAAATCGGATAGACACCGGGGAGCTGTTTTTT.

This clone was detected only once. The chain uses TRBV7-3 and TRBJ2-7, with TRBD2 matching over 13 bases. V lost 2 bases, J lost 3 bases, and 4 bases stayed unmatched. CDR1 SGHTA and CDR2 FQGTGA come from the germline V gene. The CDR3 runs to 16 residues. The CDR3 nucleotides read TGTGCCAGCAGCTTAGGAGGGACTAGCGGGGTCTACGAGCAGTACTTC. This codes for CASSLGGTSGVYEQYF.

The gene calls are TRBV4-2 and TRBJ2-7; 9 positions agree with TRBD1. The CDR3 has 16 residues. With V trimmed by 5 bases and J by 0 bases, 8 bases remained unmatched. Looked up from germline, CDR1 is LGHNA and CDR2 is YNFKEQ. Here the CDR3 reads CASSYVPGQGSYEQYF. CDR3 sequence (DNA): TGTGCCAGCAGCTACGTCCCGGGACAGGGCTCCTACGAGCAGTACTTC.

V is TRBV10-3 and J is TRBJ2-7; 8 bases fit TRBD1. The germline V gene has CDR1 ENHRY and CDR2 SYGVKD. With V trimmed by 11 bases and J by 1 base, 7 bases remained unmatched. The CDR3 has 13 amino acids. For the CDR3, the DNA is TGTGCCCTAGCCGGGACAGGATCCTACGAGCAGTACTTC. Translation gives CALAGTGSYEQYF.

The chain has TRBV4-2 and TRBJ2-2; 7 bases are a match to TRBD2. J gave up 4 bases and V 4 bases, and 9 bases lay outside the gene matches. Germline V lookup: CDR1 LGHNA, CDR2 YNFKEQ. The CDR3 has 16 residues. The CDR3 DNA reads as TGTGCCAGCAGCCGAACTAGCGTACCGGGCACCGGGGAGCTGTTTTTT. Translation gives CASSRTSVPGTGELFF.

The rearrangement uses TRBV6-5 and TRBJ2-1; D may be TRBD2 (6 bases). Trimming stripped 4 bases from V and 5 bases from J, with 18 bases between. The germline V gene has CDR1 MNHEY and CDR2 SVGAGI. This CDR3 contains 16 residues. The CDR3: CASSSPNAGFNNEQFF. In DNA form, the CDR3 reads TGTGCCAGCAGTTCTCCGAACGCGGGGTTCAACAATGAGCAGTTCTTC.

The chain is built from TRBV15 and TRBJ1-2; D is uncertain. V lost 0 bases and J 4 bases, leaving 15 bases between the germline ends. The length of the CDR3 is 16 residues. From germline, CDR1 is LNHNV and CDR2 YYDKDF (reference sequence). CDR3 nucleotides: TGTGCCACCAGCAGAGATCGACCTACCCAAATCTATGGCTACACCTTC. This encodes CATSRDRPTQIYGYTF.

This clone appeared a few times. The chain is built from TRBV5-4 and TRBJ1-6; D gene ambiguous. The V and J ends lost 4 bases and 9 bases respectively, with 11 bases between them. This CDR3 region has 13 residues. The germline CDR1 and CDR2 sequences are SGHNT and YYREEE (reference sequence). Here the CDR3 DNA reads TGTGCCAGCAGCGTTGACGGACTTTCACCCCTCCACTTT. Translation gives CASSVDGLSPLHF.

V and J are TRBV18 and TRBJ1-3; TRBD1 aligns across 7 bases. Germline V gene lookup returns CDR1 KGHSH and CDR2 LQKENI. The CDR3 contains 14 residues. After removal of 3 bases from V and 2 bases from J, the junction contained 1 base not matched to a gene. The CDR3 spells CASSPGQAGNTIYF. The CDR3 DNA follows: TGTGCCAGCTCACCTGGACAGGCTGGAAACACCATATATTTT.

The chain recombines TRBV5-4 with TRBJ1-3; TRBD1 aligns across 7 bases. This CDR3 contains 17 residues. V was pared by 2 bases and J by 0 bases, with 8 bases of the junction left unmatched. The germline V gene has CDR1 SGHNT and CDR2 YYREEE (reference sequence). The CDR3 reads CASSLIGTELSGNTIYF. In nucleotides, the CDR3 is TGTGCCAGCAGCTTAATAGGGACAGAACTCTCTGGAAACACCATATATTTT.

This chain joins TRBV28 and TRBJ2-3; D gene uncertain. The ends were cut back, 2 bases at V and 2 bases at J, with 11 bases in the middle. The CDR3 runs 15 residues. Germline values: CDR1 MDHEN, CDR2 SYDVKM. Here the CDR3 DNA reads TGTGCCAGCAGTTTAAAGCCCACTTTCACAGATACGCAGTATTTT. This codes for CASSLKPTFTDTQYF.

The rearrangement links TRBV28 to TRBJ2-5; 15 nucleotides agree with TRBD2. CDR3 size: 16 residues. Germline V gives CDR1 MDHEN, CDR2 SYDVKM. With V trimmed by 2 bases and J by 6 bases, 4 bases remained unmatched. The CDR3 is CASSLRTSGRVKTQYF. Written as DNA, the CDR3 is TGTGCCAGCAGTTTAAGGACTAGCGGGAGGGTGAAGACCCAGTACTTC.

The rearrangement uses TRBV11-2 and TRBJ2-2; TRBD1 agrees at 7 bases. The CDR3 extends over 18 amino acids. V gave up 1 base and J gave up 0 bases; unmatched junction bases: 8. From germline, CDR1 is SGHAT and CDR2 FQNNGV. This CDR3 reads CASSLGAVQGTNTGELFF. The CDR3 bases are TGTGCCAGCAGCTTAGGCGCTGTACAGGGGACGAACACCGGGGAGCTGTTTTTT.

J is TRBJ1-2 and V is TRBV28; maybe TRBD1 (5 bases). The germline CDR1 and CDR2 sequences are MDHEN and SYDVKM. This CDR3 comprises 13 residues. V was clipped by 3 bases and J by 4 bases, with 9 bases between them. The chain's CDR3 is CASSLTASYGYTF. As DNA, the CDR3 is TGTGCCAGCAGTTTGACAGCCTCCTATGGCTACACCTTC.

The genes are TRBV11-2 and TRBJ2-3; TRBD2 matches 15 bases. V was pared by 7 bases and J by 5 bases, with 13 bases of the junction left unmatched. CDR1 and CDR2 (germline): SGHAT, FQNNGV. The CDR3 runs to 18 residues. CDR3 sequence reads: CASTKILTGLAGGDTQYF. The DNA for the CDR3 is TGTGCCAGCACCAAAATACTAACGGGACTAGCGGGAGGAGATACGCAGTATTTT. Full variable domain (rest looked up from reference TRBV11-2 and TRBJ2-3): EAGVAQSPRYKIIEKRQSVAFWCNPISGHATLYWYQQILGQGPKLLIQFQNNGVVDDSQLPKDRFSAERLKGVDSTLKIQPAKLEDSAVYLCASTKILTGLAGGDTQYFGPGTRLTVL.

The chain has TRBV5-1 and TRBJ2-5; the D is unclear. Germline V lookup: CDR1 SGHRS, CDR2 YFSETQ. Trimming took 2 bases from V and 4 from J, leaving 12 bases between them. CDR3 length: 14 amino acids. CDR3 nucleotide sequence: TGCGCCAGCAGCTTTTCGGTGGAACGAGAGACCCAGTACTTC. Its translation: CASSFSVERETQYF.

A few counts support this clone. CDR3 loop: CASSLEGHEDTEAFF. The CDR3 nucleotides are TGTGCCAGCAGTTTGGAGGGGCACGAGGACACTGAAGCTTTCTTT. V is TRBV28 and J is TRBJ1-1; D might be TRBD1 (5 bases). V lost 3 bases and J lost 3, with 14 bases in between. The CDR3 length is 15 residues. CDR1 and CDR2 (germline): MDHEN, SYDVKM.

The DNA for the CDR3 is TGTGCCAGCTCACCAGAGGTCCAGACTGAAGCTTTCTTT. Protein product: CASSPEVQTEAFF. The chain employs TRBV18 and TRBJ1-1; D gene ambiguous. The germline V and J ends were trimmed by 2 bases and 5 bases, with 9 bases remaining between them. Germline values: CDR1 KGHSH, CDR2 LQKENI. The CDR3 has 13 amino acids.

The chain has TRBV10-3 and TRBJ1-1, with D hard to call. CDR3 size: 12 residues. V gave up 0 bases and J gave up 13 bases, with 12 bases separating them. Germline-derived CDR1 and CDR2 are ENHRY and SYGVKD. In nucleotides, the CDR3 is TGTGCCATCAGTGAGTCGAGGCAGTCGATTTTCTTT. As protein: CAISESRQSIFF.

This chain joins TRBV9 and TRBJ2-6, with no clear D. This CDR3 is built from 13 residues. The V end lost 5 bases, the J end lost 0 bases, and 3 bases lay between the germline ends. Germline V gene sequence: CDR1 SGDLS, CDR2 YYNGEE. CDR3 in amino acids: CASSGSGANVLTF. DNA for the CDR3: TGTGCCAGCAGTGGCTCTGGGGCCAACGTCCTGACTTTC.

A single count supports this clone. The chain couples TRBV6-5 to TRBJ2-7; weak D call: TRBD2 (6 bases). This CDR3 comprises 16 residues. V was cut by 0 bases and J by 0 bases, with 12 bases left in between. Germline CDR1 reads MNHEY; CDR2 reads SVGAGI. CDR3 residues: CASSYSAGGSSYEQYF. The CDR3 DNA follows: TGTGCCAGCAGTTACTCCGCCGGGGGTAGCTCCTACGAGCAGTACTTC.